This T cell receptor (beta chain) is from a study of shared T cell receptors in the human thymus. CDR1 and CDR2 from the germline V gene are SGHTS and YDEGEE. Losses at the gene ends were 1 base for V and 5 bases for J; bases not matched to a gene: 8. This CDR3 has 15 residues. Sequencing was performed with immunoSEQ multiplex PCR; in TCRdb, only in-frame clones are kept and a portion is missing. The sample has hundreds of thousands of clones; 70% to 80% are singletons. A further study also used this sample, focusing on human thymus T cells. From that second work: Donation came from healthy Finnish infants having corrective surgery for congenital heart defects. During corrective heart surgery, resections were taken, and the thymus tissue came from them. V and J gene usage appeared biased in thymic and blood repertoires. In unrelated individuals, thymic repertoires overlapped highly, according to related research.

V gene TRBV5-8 combines with J gene TRBJ2-7, with TRBD1 matching 8 bases. The sample taken for sequencing was thymocytes. The clonotype comes from a boy in the first two years of life with a congenital heart defect. The CDR3 sequence: CASSLRGQAVDEQYF. The CDR3 bases are TGTGCCAGCAGCTTGAGGGGACAGGCGGTCGACGAGCAGTACTTC.